The rows below give T cell receptor beta chains drawn from one sample of a study of monozygotic twins with inflammatory bowel disease. After re-calling the 5' RACE reads, TCRdb lists one entry per CDR3 protein, DNA absent. The sample has 300,000 to 350,000 distinct CDR3 sequences. The source material was blood. These receptors came from a human donor with ulcerative colitis or Crohn's disease, or a healthy co-twin of an affected twin (not recorded which). Both conserved end residues are part of each CDR3.

J | V | CDR3
TRBJ2-3 | TRBV20-1 | CSARDPGKWSTDTQYF
TRBJ2-3 | TRBV3-1 | CASSQDPPSGRWADTQYF
TRBJ2-1 | TRBV19 | CASSTGDASYNEQFF
TRBJ1-4 | TRBV7-2 | CASSGLGGLQGKLFF
TRBJ1-2 | TRBV6-5 | CASKEPGYGYTF
TRBJ2-1 | TRBV29-1 | CSVAEPSYNEQFF
TRBJ2-5 | TRBV5-1 | CASSPTGTTETQYF
TRBJ1-1 | TRBV28 | CASSFYTFILGAENTEAFF
TRBJ2-7 | TRBV12-3/TRBV12-4 | CASSGDFPYEQYF
TRBJ2-1 | TRBV20-1 | CSARQGAMGEQFF
TRBJ1-2 | TRBV20-1 | CSATLPYPGTGDYGYTF
TRBJ2-1 | TRBV20-1 | CSAWTDSSYNEQFF
TRBJ2-7 | TRBV5-1 | CASSLVRLPTYEQYF
TRBJ2-1 | TRBV7-2 | CASSFGGGQQFF
TRBJ2-1 | TRBV7-2 | CASSFLPGTSSYNEQFF
TRBJ1-6 | TRBV7-2 | CASSLLATNSPLHF
TRBJ2-7 | TRBV20-1 | CSAWDRGGYEQYF
TRBJ2-1 | TRBV25-1 | CASIGDGGPSYNEQFF
TRBJ2-7 | TRBV5-1 | CASSPPVQGVRHEQYF
TRBJ2-2 | TRBV12-3/TRBV12-4 | CASSFGPTPNTGELFF
TRBJ2-5 | TRBV14 | CASSQETSGLPYF
TRBJ1-5 | TRBV27 | CASRDTGFSSNQPQHF
TRBJ2-3 | TRBV11-2 | CASSSQLMGAAGTDTQYF
TRBJ2-7 | TRBV27 | CASSQRASVYEQYF
TRBJ2-7 | TRBV6-2/TRBV6-3 | CASTKPGQGREQYF
TRBJ2-7 | TRBV20-1 | CSVMLGYEQYF
TRBJ1-5 | TRBV28 | CASRDRPNQPQHF
TRBJ2-7 | TRBV27 | CASRQGRRHEQYF
TRBJ2-1 | TRBV10-3 | CATRTQNEQFF
TRBJ2-1 | TRBV15 | CATSRKSYNKQFF
TRBJ2-4 | TRBV12-3/TRBV12-4 | CASSWGDPLQYF
TRBJ2-1 | TRBV4-1 | CASSQEMGLAVYNEQFF
TRBJ2-1 | TRBV5-1 | CASSFAARESYNEQFF
TRBJ2-5 | TRBV14 | CASSPRFPGTPKEETQYF
TRBJ1-2 | TRBV4-3 | CASSQDWANYGYTF
TRBJ2-2 | TRBV6-2/TRBV6-3 | CASSTSSGGFNTGELFF
TRBJ2-1 | TRBV5-1 | CASSTSTTSGGLNEQFF
TRBJ2-3 | TRBV5-1 | CASSLGAGETDTQYF
TRBJ2-1 | TRBV7-6 | CASSLGEEGKQFF
TRBJ2-3 | TRBV29-1 | CSVVVYSGTGTRDTQYF
TRBJ2-4 | TRBV19 | CASSAHRGDIQYF
TRBJ1-6 | TRBV2 | CAREPGQGNSPLHF
TRBJ1-1 | TRBV5-4 | CASTRSRDRGAEAFF
TRBJ2-1 | TRBV7-9 | CASSFTGTRNNEQFF
TRBJ1-1 | TRBV4-1 | CASSPGGGQRDTEAFF
TRBJ2-3 | TRBV5-1 | CASSLEGDTQYF